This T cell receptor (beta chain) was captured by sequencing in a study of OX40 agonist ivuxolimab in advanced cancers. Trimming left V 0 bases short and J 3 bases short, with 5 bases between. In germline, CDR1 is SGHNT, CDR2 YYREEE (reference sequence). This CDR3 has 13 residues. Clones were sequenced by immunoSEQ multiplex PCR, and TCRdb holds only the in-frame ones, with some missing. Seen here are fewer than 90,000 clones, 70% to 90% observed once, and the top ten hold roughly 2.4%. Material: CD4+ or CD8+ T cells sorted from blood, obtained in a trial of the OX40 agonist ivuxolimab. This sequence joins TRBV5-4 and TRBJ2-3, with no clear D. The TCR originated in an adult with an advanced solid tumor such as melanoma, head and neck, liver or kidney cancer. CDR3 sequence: CASSLGGTDTQYF. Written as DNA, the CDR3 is TGTGCCAGCAGCTTGGGGGGAACAGATACGCAGTATTTT. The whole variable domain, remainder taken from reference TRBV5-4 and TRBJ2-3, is ETGVTQSPTHLIKTRGQQVTLRCSSQSGHNTVSWYQQALGQGPQFIFQYYREEENGRGNFPPRFSGLQFPNYSSELNVNALELDDSALYLCASSLGGTDTQYFGPGTRLTVL.